These 17 T cell receptor beta chains were sequenced from one sample in a study of early T cells in non-severe SARS-CoV-2 infection. Using its own MiXCR run on the 5' RACE reads, TCRdb lists one record per CDR3 protein. The data contain some 19,000 distinct CDR3 sequences, 4% to 5.5% of them singletons. Sequencing was done on a sample of whole blood. These TCRs come from an adult who was a healthcare worker with PCR-confirmed SARS-CoV-2 infection or an uninfected control (not recorded which).

The chain joins TRBV6-2 or TRBV6-3 to TRBJ2-5, with 8 positions matching TRBD2. Germline values: CDR1 MNHEY, CDR2 SVGEGT. The CDR3 contains 15 residues. Trimming removed 6 bases from V and 9 bases from J; junction bases left unmatched: 15. Here the CDR3 reads CASRSSGGPKWAQYF. The CDR3 DNA is TGTGCCAGCAGGTCCTCGGGGGGGCCCAAATGGGCCCAGTACTTC.

This clonotype appeared a few times. The chain uses TRBV20-1 and TRBJ1-2, with D possibly matching TRBD1 (5 bases). Germline CDR1 is DFQATT and CDR2 is SNEGSKA (reference sequence). The CDR3 extends over 12 amino acids. The V end was cut by 6 bases, the J end by 2 bases, with 10 bases between. CDR3 DNA sequence: TGCAGTGCCAGACGGGACAACTATGGCTACACCTTC. Residues: CSARRDNYGYTF.

Remarks on this clonotype: Given a much more abundant clone one base away, this may be a read error. The V and J genes are TRBV6-5 and TRBJ1-2, with TRBD1 as a possible D gene (5 bases). Germline CDR1 reads MNHEY; CDR2 reads SVGAGI. V lost 0 bases, J lost 0 bases, and 5 bases lay in between. The CDR3 consists of 14 residues. The CDR3 loop reads CASSYSQANYGYTF. CDR3 sequence (DNA): TGTGCCAGCAGTTACTCACAGGCTAACTATGGCTACACCTTC.

This clonotype was seen many times. The chain has TRBV18 and TRBJ2-5, with unresolved D. Germline-derived CDR1 and CDR2 are KGHSH and LQKENI. V lost 0 bases and J 5 bases, leaving 7 bases between the germline ends. CDR3 length: 13 residues. The CDR3 nucleotides read TGTGCCAGCTCACCACCCGGTTGGGAGACCCAGTACTTC. This encodes CASSPPGWETQYF.

This clonotype was found many times. This sequence joins TRBV4-3 and TRBJ1-1, with D possibly being TRBD1 (5 bases). V was cut by 4 bases and J by 6 bases, with 21 bases left in between. The CDR3 has 16 amino acids. Germline CDR1 is LGHNA and CDR2 is YSLEER. The CDR3 region has the DNA TGCGCCAGCAGCCGTATAAGGGGAGGGTATAGAGCTGAAGCTTTCTTT. Its protein is CASSRIRGGYRAEAFF.

In its sample, this clonotype was seen many times. The chain joins TRBV12-5 to TRBJ1-3; the D gene is possibly TRBD1 (6 bases). The CDR3 covers 15 residues. The germline V gene has CDR1 LGHNT and CDR2 FRNRAP. V lost 1 base to trimming and J lost 2 bases, with 9 bases between them. The chain's CDR3 is CASGLATGTGNTIYF. DNA for the CDR3: TGTGCTAGTGGTTTGGCAACAGGGACTGGAAACACCATATATTTT.

V gene TRBV9 combines with J gene TRBJ2-3; TRBD2 matches at 14 bases. The CDR3 has 18 amino acids. From germline, CDR1 is SGDLS and CDR2 YYNGEE. The ends lost 4 bases at V and 4 bases at J; junction bases unmatched: 11. DNA for the CDR3: TGTGCCAGCAGCTCACGACTGGCGACTAGCGGGGGGGCAGATACGCAGTATTTT. Protein: CASSSRLATSGGADTQYF.

There are many counts of this clonotype. The rearrangement uses TRBV10-2 and TRBJ1-2; the D is unclear. Trimming pared 0 bases from V and 4 bases from J, leaving 9 bases between. CDR3 length equals 14 residues. Germline CDR1 is WSHSY and CDR2 is SAAADI. The CDR3 region is CASSESKVGYGYTF. CDR3 nucleotides: TGCGCCAGCAGTGAGTCTAAGGTCGGCTATGGCTACACCTTC.

At least ten counts were recorded for this clonotype. This chain joins TRBV29-1 and TRBJ2-7, with D uncertain. V lost 7 bases and J 2 bases, leaving 18 bases between the germline ends. Germline V gene lookup returns CDR1 SQVTM and CDR2 ANQGSEA. The CDR3 consists of 14 residues. In DNA, the CDR3 is TGCAGCGCCGGCAGCGCTCTGGGCACCTACGAGCAGTACTTC. This sequence encodes CSAGSALGTYEQYF.

This clonotype was observed at least ten times. CDR3 loop: CASSEGSGNQPQHF. The CDR3 DNA reads as TGTGCCAGCAGTGAAGGGTCCGGCAATCAGCCCCAGCATTTT. The V call is TRBV6-1, the J call TRBJ1-5; no clear D. Germline CDR1 is MNHNS and CDR2 is SASEGT. The CDR3 extends over 14 amino acids. Trimming removed 1 base at V and 2 bases at J, with 6 bases between.

By its share, this clonotype is medium-sized (0.01 to 0.1%). J is TRBJ2-7 and V is TRBV20-1; 8 nucleotides match TRBD2. The CDR3 sequence is 14 residues long. The V gene end was trimmed by 6 bases and the J gene end by 3 bases; junction bases not matched to a gene: 10. The germline V gene has CDR1 DFQATT and CDR2 SNEGSKA (reference sequence). The CDR3 loop reads CSAGAGGAYYEQYF. As DNA, the CDR3 is TGCAGTGCAGGGGCCGGGGGGGCCTACTACGAGCAGTACTTC.

This clonotype has at least ten counts. This sequence joins TRBV20-1 and TRBJ1-2; perhaps TRBD1 as D (5 bases). The CDR3 is 14 amino acids. Trimming cost V 3 bases and J 4 bases, with 15 bases left between them. Germline V gene sequence: CDR1 DFQATT, CDR2 SNEGSKA (reference sequence). Here the CDR3 reads CSARPQGGAYGYTF. As DNA, the CDR3 is TGCAGTGCTAGGCCCCAGGGAGGGGCCTATGGCTACACCTTC.

This clonotype has ten or more counts. For the CDR3, the DNA is TGTGCCAGCAGCTTAGATTGGGTGGGGACTAACTATGGCTACACCTTC. As protein: CASSLDWVGTNYGYTF. The chain couples TRBV11-2 to TRBJ1-2; no clear D gene. The CDR3 length is 16 residues. In germline, CDR1 is SGHAT, CDR2 FQNNGV. V was cut by 0 bases and J by 0 bases, with 11 bases left in between.

This clonotype has ten or more counts. The chain uses TRBV30 and TRBJ1-1, with TRBD1 identical over 10 bases. The CDR3 sequence is 13 residues long. V was clipped by 5 bases and J by 6 bases; unmatched bases: 6. Germline loops: CDR1 GTSNPN, CDR2 SVGIG (reference sequence). The CDR3 DNA sequence: TGTGCCTGGGAGGACAGGGGGAGGGCTGAAGCTTTCTTT. Translating it yields CAWEDRGRAEAFF.

The sample holds many counts of this clonotype. V and J are TRBV9 and TRBJ1-5; D ambiguous. This CDR3 region has 13 residues. Trimming cost V 3 bases and J 5 bases, with 9 bases left between them. CDR1 and CDR2 from the germline V gene are SGDLS and YYNGEE. The CDR3 DNA reads TGTGCCAGCAGCGCGGGGAGAGATCAGCCCCAGCATTTT. This encodes CASSAGRDQPQHF.

The rearrangement links TRBV5-7 to TRBJ1-5; TRBD1 agrees at 9 bases. TRBV5-7 is sorted into the ORF group, with uncertain function. The CDR3 has 16 residues. After removal of 4 bases from V and 7 bases from J, the junction contained 12 bases not matched to a gene. The CDR3 reads CASSPGQGWSRQPQHF. The CDR3, as DNA: TGTGCCAGCAGCCCGGGACAGGGATGGTCGCGACAGCCCCAGCATTTT.

In its sample, this clonotype was seen many times. In nucleotides, the CDR3 is TGTGCCAGCAGCGTAAATTCGGGACACTTCGCTGAAGCTTTCTTT. This encodes CASSVNSGHFAEAFF. This chain links TRBV7-2 with TRBJ1-1, with D tentatively TRBD1 (6 bases). V lost 5 bases and J 6 bases, leaving 19 bases between the germline ends. This CDR3 comprises 15 residues. Germline CDR1 and CDR2: SGHTA and FQGNSA. Full variable domain (missing parts from reference TRBV7-2 and TRBJ1-1): GAGVSQSPSNKVTEKGKDVELRCDPISGHTALYWYRQSLGQGLEFLIYFQGNSAPDKSGLPSDRFSAERTGGSVSTLTIQRTQQEDSAVYLCASSVNSGHFAEAFFGQGTRLTVV.